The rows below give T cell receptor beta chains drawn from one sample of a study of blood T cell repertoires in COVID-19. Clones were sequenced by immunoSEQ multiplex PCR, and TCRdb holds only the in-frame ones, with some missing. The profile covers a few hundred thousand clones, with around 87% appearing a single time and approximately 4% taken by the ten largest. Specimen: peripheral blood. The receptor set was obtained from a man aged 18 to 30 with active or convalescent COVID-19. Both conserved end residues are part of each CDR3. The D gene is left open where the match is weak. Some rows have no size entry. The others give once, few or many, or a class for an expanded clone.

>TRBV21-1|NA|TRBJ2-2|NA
CASRRQGGTGELFF
TGTGCCAGCAGACGACAGGGGGGCACCGGGGAGCTGTTTTTT
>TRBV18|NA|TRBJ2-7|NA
CASSSDLIQGEQYF
TGTGCCAGCTCATCGGACCTTATACAGGGCGAGCAGTACTTC
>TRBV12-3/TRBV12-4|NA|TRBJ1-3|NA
CAVRGGGNTIYF
TGTGCCGTCCGCGGGGGGGGAAACACCATATATTTT
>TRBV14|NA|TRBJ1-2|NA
CASSQVPGGGYTF
TGTGCCAGCAGCCAAGTTCCCGGAGGTGGCTACACCTTC
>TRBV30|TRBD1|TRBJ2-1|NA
CAWGWTGQGNEQFF
TGTGCCTGGGGCTGGACAGGCCAGGGGAATGAGCAGTTCTTC
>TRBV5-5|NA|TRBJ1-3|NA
CASSLWGAGNTIYF
TGTGCCAGCAGCTTGTGGGGAGCTGGAAACACCATATATTTT
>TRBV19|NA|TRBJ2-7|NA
CASSIGTAQEQYF
TGTGCCAGTAGTATAGGGACAGCCCAAGAGCAGTACTTC
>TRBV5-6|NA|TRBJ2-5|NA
CASSSQETQYF
TGTGCCAGCAGCTCACAAGAGACCCAGTACTTC
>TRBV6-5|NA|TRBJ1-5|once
CASSSLSGGNQPQHF
TGTGCCAGCAGTTCCCTCTCCGGTGGCAATCAGCCCCAGCATTTT
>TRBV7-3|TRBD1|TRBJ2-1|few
CASSWGQGSYNEQFF
TGTGCCAGCAGCTGGGGACAGGGTTCCTACAATGAGCAGTTCTTC
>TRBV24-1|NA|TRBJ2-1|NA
CATSSPSGSVNEQFF
TGTGCCACCAGTTCGCCCAGCGGGTCGGTAAATGAGCAGTTCTTC
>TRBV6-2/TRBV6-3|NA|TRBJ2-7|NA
CASSSGTFYEQYF
TGTGCCAGCAGTTCAGGGACATTCTACGAGCAGTACTTC
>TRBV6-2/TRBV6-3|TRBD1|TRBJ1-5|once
CASSYSNPDRVSQPQHF
TGTGCCAGCAGTTACTCAAATCCTGACAGGGTGAGTCAGCCCCAGCATTTT
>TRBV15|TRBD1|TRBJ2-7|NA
CATSSDPSSGGRYEQYF
TGTGCCACCAGCAGTGATCCTTCCTCAGGGGGCCGCTACGAGCAGTACTTC
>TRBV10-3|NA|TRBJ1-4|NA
CAISESKGKGEKLFF
TGTGCCATCAGTGAGTCGAAGGGGAAAGGCGAAAAACTGTTTTTT
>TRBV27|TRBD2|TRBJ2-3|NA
CASSPLVAGASDTQYF
TGTGCCAGCAGTCCCCTAGTGGCGGGAGCATCAGATACGCAGTATTTT
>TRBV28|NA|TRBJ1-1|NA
CASSFAVRGRTEAFF
TGTGCCAGCAGTTTTGCCGTCAGGGGAAGGACTGAAGCTTTCTTT
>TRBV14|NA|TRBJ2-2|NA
CASSQAGAYTGELFF
TGTGCCAGCAGCCAGGCGGGGGCGTATACCGGGGAGCTGTTTTTT
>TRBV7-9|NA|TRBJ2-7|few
CASMGEDHEQYF
TGTGCCAGCATGGGGGAGGACCACGAGCAGTACTTC
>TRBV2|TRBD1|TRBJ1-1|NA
CASGTGGIEAFF
TGTGCCAGTGGGACAGGGGGAATTGAAGCTTTCTTT
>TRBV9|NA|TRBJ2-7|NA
CASSVGPGSVRVGSRDHEQYF
TGTGCCAGCAGCGTGGGTCCGGGTTCGGTCCGAGTCGGTTCGCGGGACCACGAGCAGTACTTC
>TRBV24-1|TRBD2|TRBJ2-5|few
CATSDLQTGGQETQYF
TGTGCCACCAGTGATTTGCAAACGGGGGGGCAAGAGACCCAGTACTTC
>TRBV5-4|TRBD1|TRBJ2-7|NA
CASSLALGQGEQYF
TGTGCCAGCAGCTTGGCTCTCGGACAGGGAGAGCAGTACTTC
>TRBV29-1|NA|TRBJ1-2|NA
CSVGQGAWDGYTF
TGCAGCGTTGGGCAGGGTGCGTGGGATGGCTACACCTTC
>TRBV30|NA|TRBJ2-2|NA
CAWRRAGELFF
TGTGCCTGGAGGCGTGCCGGGGAGCTGTTTTTT
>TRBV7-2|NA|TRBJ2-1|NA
CASSSSPGNEQFF
TGTGCCAGCAGCTCCAGCCCAGGGAATGAGCAGTTCTTC
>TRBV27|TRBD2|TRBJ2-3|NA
CASILTREGVYTQYF
TGTGCCAGCATTCTTACGCGGGAGGGCGTTTATACGCAGTATTTT
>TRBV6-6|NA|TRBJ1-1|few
CASSYSRQAGGFF
TGTGCCAGCAGTTACTCGAGGCAAGCCGGTGGTTTCTTT
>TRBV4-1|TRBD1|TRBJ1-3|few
CASSRTGQGGNTIYF
TGCGCCAGCAGCAGGACAGGGCAGGGTGGAAACACCATATATTTT
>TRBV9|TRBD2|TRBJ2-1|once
CASSATGGANEQFF
TGTGCCAGCAGCGCCACCGGGGGGGCCAATGAGCAGTTCTTC
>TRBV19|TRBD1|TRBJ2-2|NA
CASSPADRVSGELFF
TGTGCCAGTAGCCCAGCTGACAGGGTTAGCGGGGAGCTGTTTTTT
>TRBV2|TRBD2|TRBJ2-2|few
CASMEGGRTGELFF
TGTGCCAGCATGGAAGGCGGGAGGACCGGGGAGCTGTTTTTT
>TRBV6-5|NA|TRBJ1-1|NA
CASSMTGNTEAFF
TGTGCCAGCAGCATGACAGGGAACACTGAAGCTTTCTTT
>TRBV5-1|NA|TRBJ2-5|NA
CASSPLADLQETQYF
TGCGCCAGCAGCCCCTTAGCGGACCTCCAAGAGACCCAGTACTTC
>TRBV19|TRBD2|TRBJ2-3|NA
CASRGTSGTRSTDTQYF
TGTGCCAGTAGGGGGACTAGCGGTACCCGGAGCACAGATACGCAGTATTTT
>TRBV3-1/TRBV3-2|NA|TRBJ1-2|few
CASSQTDGTYGYTF
TGTGCCAGCAGCCAAACTGATGGTACCTATGGCTACACCTTC
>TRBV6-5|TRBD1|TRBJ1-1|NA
CASNRQGGGTEAFF
TGTGCCAGCAACAGACAGGGTGGCGGCACTGAAGCTTTCTTT
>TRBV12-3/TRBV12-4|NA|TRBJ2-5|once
CASSSGVVPTQYF
TGTGCCAGCAGTTCGGGAGTCGTTCCGACCCAGTACTTC
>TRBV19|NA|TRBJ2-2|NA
CASSIQRGIGELFF
TGTGCCAGTAGTATCCAACGGGGAATCGGGGAGCTGTTTTTT
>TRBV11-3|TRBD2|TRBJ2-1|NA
CASSLDPRPGGAGEQFF
TGTGCCAGCAGCTTAGATCCCCGCCCGGGAGGGGCTGGTGAGCAGTTCTTC
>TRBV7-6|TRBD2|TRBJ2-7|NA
CASSLTSGYEQYF
TGTGCCAGCAGCTTAACTAGCGGTTACGAGCAGTACTTC
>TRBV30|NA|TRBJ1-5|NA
CAWSGQINQPQHF
TGTGCCTGGTCCGGACAGATCAATCAGCCCCAGCATTTT
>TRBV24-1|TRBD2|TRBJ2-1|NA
CATSDSSAGVLNEQFF
TGTGCCACCAGTGATTCGTCGGCGGGAGTCCTCAATGAGCAGTTCTTC
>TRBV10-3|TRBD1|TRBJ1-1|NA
CAIWSTGQGAEAFF
TGTGCCATCTGGTCAACCGGACAGGGCGCTGAAGCTTTCTTT
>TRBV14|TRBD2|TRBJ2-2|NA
CASSRWAGTSGNGELFF
TGTGCCAGCAGCCGTTGGGCCGGGACTAGCGGTAACGGGGAGCTGTTTTTT
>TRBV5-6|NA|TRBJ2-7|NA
CASSPGAYEQYF
TGTGCCAGCAGCCCCGGAGCGTACGAGCAGTACTTC
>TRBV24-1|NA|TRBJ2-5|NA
CATSDLWVSSRFQETQYF
TGTGCCACCAGTGATTTGTGGGTCTCCTCTAGATTCCAAGAGACCCAGTACTTC
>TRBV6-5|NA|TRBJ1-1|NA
CASGVGQPVNTEAFF
TGTGCCAGCGGGGTTGGACAGCCCGTGAACACTGAAGCTTTCTTT
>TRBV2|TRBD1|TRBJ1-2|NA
CASTRDSFGYTF
TGTGCCAGCACCAGGGACAGCTTTGGCTACACCTTC
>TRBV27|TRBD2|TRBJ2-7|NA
CASSLALAGPAYEQYF
TGTGCCAGCAGTTTAGCACTAGCGGGACCAGCCTACGAGCAGTACTTC
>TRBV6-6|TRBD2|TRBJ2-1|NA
CASSQLLAGNQFF
TGTGCCAGCAGTCAACTACTAGCGGGGAATCAGTTCTTC
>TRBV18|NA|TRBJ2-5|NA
CASSPKWDFQETQYF
TGTGCCAGCTCACCAAAATGGGACTTCCAAGAGACCCAGTACTTC
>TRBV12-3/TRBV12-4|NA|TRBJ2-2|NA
CASSWADTGELFF
TGTGCCAGCAGTTGGGCCGACACCGGGGAGCTGTTTTTT